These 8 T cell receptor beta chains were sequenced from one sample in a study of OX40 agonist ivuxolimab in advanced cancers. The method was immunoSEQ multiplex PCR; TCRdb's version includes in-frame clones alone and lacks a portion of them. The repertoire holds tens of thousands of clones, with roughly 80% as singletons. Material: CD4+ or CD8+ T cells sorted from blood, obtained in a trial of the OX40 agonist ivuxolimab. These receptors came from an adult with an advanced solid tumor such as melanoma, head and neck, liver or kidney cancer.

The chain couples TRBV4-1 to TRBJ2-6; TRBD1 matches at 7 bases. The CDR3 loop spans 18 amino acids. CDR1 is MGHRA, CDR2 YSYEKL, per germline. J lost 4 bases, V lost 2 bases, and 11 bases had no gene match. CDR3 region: CASSQLRTRGKGANVLTF. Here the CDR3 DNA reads TGCGCCAGCAGCCAACTCCGGACCAGGGGGAAAGGGGCCAACGTCCTGACTTTC.

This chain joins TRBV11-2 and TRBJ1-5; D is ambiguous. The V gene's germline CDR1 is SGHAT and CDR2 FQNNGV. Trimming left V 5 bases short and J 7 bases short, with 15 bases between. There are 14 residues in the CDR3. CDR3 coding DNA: TGTGCCAGCAGCATACGGGAGGTGGGACAGCCCCAGCATTTT. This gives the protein CASSIREVGQPQHF.

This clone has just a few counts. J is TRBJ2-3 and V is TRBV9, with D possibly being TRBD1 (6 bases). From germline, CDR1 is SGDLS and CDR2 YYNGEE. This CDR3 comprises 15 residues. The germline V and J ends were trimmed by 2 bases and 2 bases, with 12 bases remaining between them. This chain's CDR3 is CASSVQGGNTDTQYF. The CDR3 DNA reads TGTGCCAGCAGCGTTCAAGGGGGTAACACAGATACGCAGTATTTT.

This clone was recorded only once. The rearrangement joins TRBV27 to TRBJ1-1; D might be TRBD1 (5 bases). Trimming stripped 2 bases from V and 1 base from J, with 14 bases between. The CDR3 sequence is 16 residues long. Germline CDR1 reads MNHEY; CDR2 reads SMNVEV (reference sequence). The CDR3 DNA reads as TGTGCCAGCAGTTTACTGCCCGGGACGGGGAACACTGAAGCTTTCTTT. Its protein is CASSLLPGTGNTEAFF.

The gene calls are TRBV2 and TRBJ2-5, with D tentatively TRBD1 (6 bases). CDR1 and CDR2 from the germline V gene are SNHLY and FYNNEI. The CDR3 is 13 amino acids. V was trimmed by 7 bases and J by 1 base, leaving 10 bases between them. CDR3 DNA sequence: TGTGCCAGCAATCGAGGGGGCCAAGAGACCCAGTACTTC. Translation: CASNRGGQETQYF.

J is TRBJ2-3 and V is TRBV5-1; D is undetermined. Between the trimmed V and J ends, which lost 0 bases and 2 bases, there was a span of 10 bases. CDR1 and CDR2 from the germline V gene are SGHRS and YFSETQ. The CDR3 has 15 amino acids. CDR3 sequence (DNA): TGCGCCAGCAGCTTGGGGGGTTCTAACACAGATACGCAGTATTTT. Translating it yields CASSLGGSNTDTQYF. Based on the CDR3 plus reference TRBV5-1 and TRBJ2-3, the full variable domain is KAGVTQTPRYLIKTRGQQVTLSCSPISGHRSVSWYQQTPGQGLQFLFEYFSETQRNKGNFPGRFSGRQFSNSRSEMNVSTLELGDSALYLCASSLGGSNTDTQYFGPGTRLTVL.

The CDR3 DNA follows: TGCAGCGTTGAGCTCGTGTACGGTGAAGCTTTCTTT. It codes for CSVELVYGEAFF. The rearrangement uses TRBV29-1 and TRBJ1-1; D unresolved. The CDR3 sequence is 12 residues long. Germline V lookup: CDR1 SQVTM, CDR2 ANQGSEA. Deletions cut 3 bases from V and 7 bases from J, with 12 bases between.

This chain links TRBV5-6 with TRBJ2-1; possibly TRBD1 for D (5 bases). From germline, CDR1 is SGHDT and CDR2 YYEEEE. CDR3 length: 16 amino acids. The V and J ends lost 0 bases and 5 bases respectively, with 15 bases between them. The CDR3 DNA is TGTGCCAGCAGCTTGGCGGGCAGGGCCTCAAACAATGAGCAGTTCTTC. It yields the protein CASSLAGRASNNEQFF.